The 29 T cell receptor beta chains below come from one sample, sequenced in a study of blood T cell repertoires in COVID-19. The data were produced by immunoSEQ multiplex PCR, yet TCRdb's version contains in-frame clones alone and is incomplete. The sample holds about 240,000 clones, approximately 84% seen once. Material for sequencing was peripheral blood. All receptors derive from a woman aged 25 to 39 who had recovered from COVID-19.

This rearrangement joins TRBV7-7 to TRBJ2-2; D perhaps matches TRBD1 (5 bases). Per the germline V gene, CDR1 is SSHAT and CDR2 is FNYEAQ (reference sequence). There are 15 residues in the CDR3. V dropped 3 bases and J dropped 3 bases, with 11 bases sitting between them. This CDR3 is CASSLETAYTGELFF. The CDR3 bases are TGTGCCAGCAGCTTGGAGACAGCTTACACCGGGGAGCTGTTTTTT.

This chain uses TRBV5-1 with TRBJ2-5, with TRBD1 as a possible D gene (5 bases). Trimming stripped 6 bases from V and 2 bases from J, with 14 bases between. Germline V gene sequence: CDR1 SGHRS, CDR2 YFSETQ. This CDR3 has 14 amino acids. The CDR3 bases are TGCGCCAGCATGTTGGCAGGGTCGCAAGAGACCCAGTACTTC. It encodes CASMLAGSQETQYF.

V is TRBV23-1 and J is TRBJ1-3; D remains unclear. TRBV23-1 is an open reading frame whose function is uncertain. V shed 0 bases and J shed 6 bases, with 12 bases lying between them. CDR3 length equals 15 residues. The CDR3 here is CASSQSSSEENTIYF. CDR3 DNA sequence: TGCGCCAGCAGTCAATCGAGTAGTGAAGAAAACACCATATATTTT.

This clone appeared a single time. The chain couples TRBV3-1 (or the pseudogene TRBV3-2) to TRBJ1-6; D may be TRBD1 (5 bases). The V and J ends lost 1 base and 11 bases respectively, with 12 bases between them. Germline V lookup: CDR1 LGHDT, CDR2 YNNKEL (reference sequence). This CDR3 has 14 residues. Here the CDR3 reads CASSQGAGQTPLHF. CDR3 DNA sequence: TGTGCCAGCAGCCAAGGGGCAGGGCAAACACCCCTCCACTTT.

This chain connects TRBV27 to TRBJ2-1; D is perhaps TRBD1 (6 bases). The CDR3 runs 18 residues. Germline CDR1 MNHEY, CDR2 SMNVEV (reference sequence). V was clipped by 4 bases and J by 4 bases, with 23 bases between them. The CDR3 reads CASSYDRWGPHQYNEQFF. The CDR3 nucleotides read TGTGCCAGCAGTTATGACAGGTGGGGCCCCCACCAATACAATGAGCAGTTCTTC.

The V gene is TRBV6-6, the J gene TRBJ1-1; no clear D. The CDR3 spans 13 residues. Germline CDR1 and CDR2: MNHNY and SVGAGI (reference sequence). Trimming removed 0 bases from V and 6 bases from J, with 8 bases in between. The CDR3 region is CASSYSGSAEAFF. Written as DNA, the CDR3 is TGTGCCAGCAGTTACTCCGGGTCTGCTGAAGCTTTCTTT.

This clone was seen only once. The rearrangement uses TRBV18 and TRBJ2-7; possible D gene TRBD2, 6 bases. Germline V gene data show CDR1 as KGHSH and CDR2 as LQKENI. The CDR3 contains 16 residues. V lost 5 bases and J lost 2, with 19 bases in between. CDR3 DNA sequence: TGTGCCAGCTCAACGGCGGGACCCCGTCTGACCTACGAGCAGTACTTC. Protein sequence: CASSTAGPRLTYEQYF.

This chain connects TRBV2 to TRBJ2-1; 9 nucleotides align to TRBD2. With V trimmed by 11 bases and J by 1 base, 3 bases remained unmatched. CDR1 is SNHLY and CDR2 is FYNNEI in the germline V gene. There are 13 residues in the CDR3. Here the CDR3 reads CAGTSGSYNEQFF. In DNA, the CDR3 is TGTGCCGGCACTAGCGGGTCCTACAATGAGCAGTTCTTC.

The chain combines TRBV6-5 with TRBJ2-1; TRBD2 matches at 8 bases. Germline CDR1 and CDR2: MNHEY and SVGAGI. J gave up 4 bases and V 6 bases, and 8 bases lay outside the gene matches. This CDR3 is 15 amino acids long. CDR3 bases: TGTGCCAGCAGCCCGGGACTAGATATTTACAATGAGCAGTTCTTC. This translates into CASSPGLDIYNEQFF.

This chain links TRBV18 with TRBJ2-5; D may be TRBD2 (7 bases). V lost 6 bases to trimming and J lost 7 bases, with 21 bases between them. CDR1 KGHSH and CDR2 LQKENI come from the germline V gene. The CDR3 is 15 amino acids. CDR3 DNA: TGTGCCAGCTCCTCGCTAGCGGCGGTGACAGGGACCCAGTACTTC. Translating it yields CASSSLAAVTGTQYF.

J is TRBJ2-7 and V is TRBV5-6, with TRBD2 matching 8 bases. Germline CDR1 and CDR2: SGHDT and YYEEEE. This CDR3 has 17 residues. Germline trimming cut 0 bases from V and 3 bases from J; bases unmatched to any gene: 11. CDR3 in DNA: TGTGCCAGCAGCTTGGGAGTGGAGCGGGGGCCAGACTACGAGCAGTACTTC. The encoded protein is CASSLGVERGPDYEQYF.

V and J are TRBV2 and TRBJ1-6; tentatively, D is TRBD1 (6 bases). V was trimmed by 4 bases and J by 8 bases, leaving 9 bases between them. Germline V gene lookup returns CDR1 SNHLY and CDR2 FYNNEI. This CDR3 region has 13 residues. In nucleotides, the CDR3 is TGTGCCAGCAGTGCCCGACAGGATTCACCCCTCCACTTT. Protein product: CASSARQDSPLHF.

The V call is TRBV6-5, the J call TRBJ2-1, with 13 bases identical to TRBD2. The V gene's germline CDR1 is MNHEY and CDR2 SVGAGI. The CDR3 has 15 amino acids. The junction had 3 bases not matched to a gene; V was cut back by 4 bases and J by 6 bases. The CDR3 DNA sequence: TGTGCCAGCAGTTTACTAGCGGGGGGGCGCAATGAGCAGTTCTTC. Translated, it gives CASSLLAGGRNEQFF.

This sequence joins TRBV11-2 and TRBJ2-5; weak D call: TRBD1 (6 bases). The V gene lost 3 bases and the J gene lost 3 bases, with 8 bases spanning the gap. Germline V lookup: CDR1 SGHAT, CDR2 FQNNGV. The CDR3 sequence is 13 residues long. The CDR3 protein is CASSFSGEETQYF. In DNA form, the CDR3 reads TGTGCCAGCAGCTTTTCAGGGGAAGAGACCCAGTACTTC.

The rearrangement uses TRBV7-9 and TRBJ2-5, with D tentatively TRBD2 (6 bases). Trimming removed 7 bases from V and 5 bases from J, with 14 bases in between. The germline CDR1 and CDR2 sequences are SEHNR and FQNEAQ (reference sequence). This CDR3 has 13 residues. The CDR3 loop is CASTPGTLETQYF. The CDR3 coding sequence is TGTGCCAGCACCCCCGGGACTCTCGAGACCCAGTACTTC.

The chain is built from TRBV19 and TRBJ1-5; a possible D gene is TRBD1 (6 bases). CDR1 is LNHDA and CDR2 is SQIVND in the germline V gene (reference sequence). V was trimmed by 6 bases and J by 1 base, leaving 10 bases between them. This CDR3 is 14 amino acids long. The CDR3 coding sequence is TGTGCCAGTAGCCCTCAGGGGAGCAATCAGCCCCAGCATTTT. Encoded protein: CASSPQGSNQPQHF.

The chain links TRBV2 to TRBJ1-1; D possibly corresponds to TRBD1 (6 bases). Between the trimmed V and J ends, which lost 0 bases and 3 bases, there was a span of 11 bases. Germline V gene data show CDR1 as SNHLY and CDR2 as FYNNEI. The CDR3 runs to 15 residues. The CDR3 DNA follows: TGTGCCAGCAGTGAAGCGGAGGGGGGGCACACTGAAGCTTTCTTT. Protein product: CASSEAEGGHTEAFF. The full variable domain, in which reference TRBV2 and TRBJ1-1 provide the parts outside the CDR3, is EPEVTQTPSHQVTQMGQEVILRCVPISNHLYFYWYRQILGQKVEFLVSFYNNEISEKSEIFDDQFSVERPDGSNFTLKIRSTKLEDSAMYFCASSEAEGGHTEAFFGQGTRLTVV.

J is TRBJ2-7 and V is TRBV24-1, with 9 bases fitting TRBD1. Germline V gene data show CDR1 as KGHDR and CDR2 as SFDVKD. This CDR3 is 13 amino acids long. CDR3 coding DNA: TGTGCGACACACCGGGACAGGGTCTACGAGCAGTACTTC. This translates into CATHRDRVYEQYF.

The genes are TRBV7-9 and TRBJ1-2, with a tentative D call TRBD1 (5 bases). Germline V lookup: CDR1 SEHNR, CDR2 FQNEAQ (reference sequence). The ends were cut back, 0 bases at V and 5 bases at J, with 13 bases in the middle. This CDR3 region has 15 residues. The CDR3 here is CASSLAGTQPYGYTF. CDR3 in DNA: TGTGCCAGCAGCTTAGCAGGGACTCAACCTTATGGCTACACCTTC.

J is TRBJ1-2 and V is TRBV6-1; unclear D gene. The germline CDR1 and CDR2 sequences are MNHNS and SASEGT. Trimming left V 0 bases short and J 7 bases short, with 9 bases between. The CDR3 is 13 residues long. CDR3 region: CASSEASVGGYTF. The CDR3 nucleotides read TGTGCCAGCAGTGAAGCGAGCGTAGGTGGCTACACCTTC.

The chain carries TRBV5-4 and TRBJ2-7, with 10 bases fitting TRBD1. CDR3 size: 17 residues. Per germline, CDR1 SGHNT and CDR2 YYREEE (reference sequence). After removal of 0 bases from V and 6 bases from J, the junction contained 12 bases not matched to a gene. CDR3: CASSLGFPGTGEGEQYF. The CDR3 DNA reads TGTGCCAGCAGCTTGGGATTCCCCGGGACAGGGGAGGGCGAGCAGTACTTC.

This clone is a singleton in its sample. The chain combines TRBV7-3 with TRBJ2-3; D remains ambiguous. The ends were cut back, 0 bases at V and 6 bases at J, with 7 bases in the middle. Germline-derived CDR1 and CDR2 are SGHTA and FQGTGA. CDR3 length equals 13 residues. The CDR3 sequence: CASSLTPEDTQYF. The CDR3 DNA follows: TGTGCCAGCAGCTTAACGCCGGAGGATACGCAGTATTTT. The full variable domain, its missing parts supplied by reference TRBV7-3 and TRBJ2-3, is GAGVSQTPSNKVTEKGKYVELRCDPISGHTALYWYRQSLGQGPEFLIYFQGTGAADDSGLPNDRFFAVRPEGSVSTLKIQRTERGDSAVYLCASSLTPEDTQYFGPGTRLTVL.

The chain links TRBV5-5 to TRBJ2-3, with unresolved D. The germline CDR1 and CDR2 sequences are SGHKS and YYEKEE (reference sequence). The CDR3 is 16 residues long. Trimming pared 2 bases from V and 0 bases from J, leaving 13 bases between. CDR3 amino acids: CASSFEWRSSTDTQYF. CDR3 sequence (DNA): TGTGCCAGCAGCTTCGAATGGCGGTCTAGCACAGATACGCAGTATTTT.

The rearrangement links TRBV11-3 to TRBJ2-6, with D perhaps matching TRBD2 (7 bases). Trimming removed 5 bases from V and 2 bases from J, with 13 bases in between. The CDR3 is 16 amino acids. From germline, CDR1 is SGHNT and CDR2 YENEEA. The CDR3 here is CASSLGGGTGANVLTF. DNA for the CDR3: TGTGCCAGCAGCCTAGGGGGAGGGACTGGGGCCAACGTCCTGACTTTC.

The V gene is TRBV10-3, the J gene TRBJ2-1, with D unclear. Germline CDR1 and CDR2: ENHRY and SYGVKD. The CDR3 contains 17 residues. V gave up 0 bases and J gave up 0 bases, with 12 bases separating them. CDR3 in amino acids: CAISESEILYSYNEQFF. As DNA, the CDR3 is TGTGCCATCAGTGAGTCTGAGATCCTCTACTCCTACAATGAGCAGTTCTTC.

The chain recombines TRBV19 with TRBJ2-5, with D tentatively TRBD2 (6 bases). The germline CDR1 and CDR2 sequences are LNHDA and SQIVND (reference sequence). This CDR3 spans 14 amino acids. The ends were cut back, 5 bases at V and 9 bases at J, with 19 bases in the middle. CDR3 region: CASSPYSGELAQYF. CDR3 sequence (DNA): TGTGCCAGTAGTCCCTATAGCGGTGAATTGGCCCAGTACTTC.

This sequence joins TRBV10-3 and TRBJ1-6; 8 nucleotides match TRBD1. Germline trimming cut 6 bases from V and 9 bases from J; bases unmatched to any gene: 7. CDR3 length equals 14 residues. The germline V gene has CDR1 ENHRY and CDR2 SYGVKD. The CDR3 coding sequence is TGTGCCATCAGGGATAGACAGGGGAGTTCACCCCTCCACTTT. Residues: CAIRDRQGSSPLHF.

The gene calls are TRBV6-1 and TRBJ2-7; D may be TRBD1 (6 bases). CDR1 and CDR2 from the germline V gene are MNHNS and SASEGT. This CDR3 is built from 16 residues. With 1 base removed from V and 3 bases from J, the gap between germline ends came to 16 bases. CDR3 protein: CASSEGFRGSYYEQYF. Here the CDR3 DNA reads TGTGCCAGCAGTGAAGGGTTCAGGGGATCCTACTACGAGCAGTACTTC.

The chain links TRBV2 to TRBJ1-5; weak D call: TRBD1 (5 bases). Trimming left V 4 bases short and J 6 bases short, with 16 bases between. The CDR3 covers 15 residues. Germline loops: CDR1 SNHLY, CDR2 FYNNEI. CDR3: CASSGAGGGSQPQHF. The CDR3 region has the DNA TGTGCCAGCAGTGGAGCCGGGGGGGGATCTCAGCCCCAGCATTTT.